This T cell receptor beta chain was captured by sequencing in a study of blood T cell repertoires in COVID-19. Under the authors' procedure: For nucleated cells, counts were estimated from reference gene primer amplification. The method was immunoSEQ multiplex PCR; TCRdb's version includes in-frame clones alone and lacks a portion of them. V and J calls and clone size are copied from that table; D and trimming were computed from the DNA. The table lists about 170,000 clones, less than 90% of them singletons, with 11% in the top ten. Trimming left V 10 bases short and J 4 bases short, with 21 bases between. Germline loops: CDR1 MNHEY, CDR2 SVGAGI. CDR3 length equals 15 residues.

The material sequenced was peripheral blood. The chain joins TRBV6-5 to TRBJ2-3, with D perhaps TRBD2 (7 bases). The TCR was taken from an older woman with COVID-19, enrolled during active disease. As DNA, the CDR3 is TGTGCCACCCGCAGGCCGGGGGGCGACGCAGATACGCAGTATTTT. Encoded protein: CATRRPGGDADTQYF.